The following is a T cell receptor beta chain sequence with its context. In its sample, this clonotype was seen many times. The antigen this receptor binds is unknown. Base qualities were left out, and no much larger clone turns up one base away. The iRepertoire nested amplicon-rescue multiplex PCR (arm-PCR) platform was used to amplify TCR alpha and beta CDR3 regions from RNA. One-step reverse transcription and amplification used roughly 100-450 ng of tissue mRNA or PBMC total RNA as input. Following bead purification, Illumina adapters were added by a secondary multiplex PCR, and the libraries were gel-purified between 200 and 400 bp. Libraries carried internal 6-nucleotide barcodes used for demultiplexing. Sequencing of the libraries was done on an Illumina MiSeq using 2x220 or 2x250 nucleotide paired-end reads. The original pipeline was this. Paired reads were merged with FLASH 1.2.11 and aligned to the GRCh37 human genome with BWA-MEM before extracting TRA and TRB reads. V and J assignment used an IMGT-derived reference of cassette sequences and CDR3 motifs that included pseudogenes. Reads were translated in three frames, and productive CDR3s were defined as those with a C...FGXG motif and no stop codons. Clonotypes were defined as unique combinations of V-J cassette pair and CDR3 amino acid sequence. Reads were filtered by Hamming distance, thresholded by each sample's sequence error rate in mapped regions. TCRdb's own reprocessing of the public reads used fastp at Q25 and MiXCR and kept productive beta chains. Every distinct CDR3 protein forms one entry, paired with its most common genes and DNA. The authors' filters were not applied to this entry. This sample lists about 380,000 distinct CDR3 sequences; about two fifths were detected once. The ten largest clones add up to about 12% of the sample.

The sample comes from a study of glioma-infiltrating T cells listed by TCRdb under 2016. Study-wide context: Low-grade gliomas were represented by WHO grade II oligodendrogliomas or astrocytomas, and glioblastomas were represented by WHO grade IV tumors that were sampled at initial rather than recurrent diagnosis. Glioma patients received dexamethasone for six or fewer days before surgery. Sequencing coverage of 4.5- to 10-fold of roughly 1 million peripheral T cells was targeted for blood libraries. TCR alpha- and beta-chain repertoires were sequenced from glioma tissue, non-neoplastic brain tissue and matched peripheral blood mononuclear cells. To measure how far tissue and blood T-cell populations diverged, each tissue-infiltrating repertoire was compared against the peripheral blood repertoire of the same patient. The paired cohort comprised three low-grade glioma patients, about eight primary glioblastoma patients and three non-glioma patients contributing non-neoplastic brain tissue. Study-wide conclusions, independent of this receptor: Patients with low tissue-blood divergence were marked by a signature set of shared blood CDR3 motifs, and this signature set was depleted in highly divergent patients. The group comparisons were based on small numbers of patients: three non-neoplastic, three low-grade glioma and seven or eight glioblastoma patients. Tissue and blood shared very few CDR3 sequences, a result attributed to high CDR3 diversity and limited sampling. VJ-independent divergence between tissue and blood was below expectation in non-neoplastic patients but above expectation in all gliomas, especially low-grade gliomas.

Immediately after resection, surgical brain or tumor specimens were cryofrozen in liquid nitrogen, with peripheral blood cells collected concurrently. V is clipped by 3 bases and J by 8 bases, and the sequence between their germline boundaries is 16 bases long. Including the terminal cysteine and phenylalanine, the CDR3 comprises 14 residues. Only CDR3 DNA remains: 42 bases, in frame from the first base. For CDR1 and CDR2, the germline V gene (reference sequence) lists MNHEY and SMNVEV. The sample was glioma tissue, nonneoplastic brain tissue, or PBMCs (not recorded which). The clonotype was recovered from a human donor with low-grade glioma or glioblastoma, undergoing nonglioma brain surgery, or in good health (not recorded which). The rearrangement joined TRBV27 to TRBJ1-2; TRBD1 is possibly the D segment (6 matching bases). Read as DNA, the sequence is TGTGCCAGCAGTTTCGTCGGGGGGGGCGGCGGCTACACCTTC. It translates as CASSFVGGGGGYTF.